This T cell receptor (beta chain) emerged from a study of regulatory T cells in long-lasting Graves disease. Time point noted: newly diagnosed GD, antithyroid drugs for less than 3 months. Generation of the TCR library employed RNA extracted from PBMCs. Broader study findings: Sharing of public clonotypes was greater in persistent patients (more than 2,500) than in new patients (966). It is possible that accuracy was reduced by the small size of the sample.

Worth noting for this clonotype: Its antigen is unidentified.

This CDR3 has 15 amino acids. The V gene end was trimmed by 6 bases and the J gene end by 2 bases; junction bases not matched to a gene: 1. Germline CDR1 is SEHNR and CDR2 is FQNEAQ (reference sequence). iRepertoire HTBI primers and Arm-PCR of CDR3 regions built TCR beta libraries. TCRdb ran MiXCR on the multiplex PCR reads and lists one entry per CDR3 protein. The sample lists 300,000 to 400,000 distinct CDR3 sequences; around 17% were seen once. The same sample was also used in a study of T cells in Graves' hyperthyroidism and ophthalmopathy. That study adds: Most clonotypes that expanded in the thyroid above 0.001 also showed up in blood.

The sample consisted of peripheral blood mononuclear cells (PBMCs), taken at new diagnosis, from a patient treated with antithyroid drugs. This TCR was recovered from a middle-aged man with Graves disease. V and J are TRBV7-9 and TRBJ1-6; TRBD1 matches at 10 bases. This chain's CDR3 is CASRTGGPYNSPLHF. DNA of the CDR3: TGTGCCAGCAGGACAGGGGGCCCCTATAATTCACCCCTCCACTTT. The full variable domain, its missing parts supplied by reference TRBV7-9 and TRBJ1-6, is DTGVSQNPRHKITKRGQNVTFRCDPISEHNRLYWYRQTLGQGPEFLTYFQNEAQLEKSRLLSDRFSAERPKGSFSTLEIQRTEQGDSAMYLCASRTGGPYNSPLHFGNGTRLTVT.